The 20 T cell receptor beta chains presented below share a single source sample, sequenced in a study of cytomegalovirus exposure and HLA in healthy donors (TCRdb year 2017). The library was prepared using the immunoSEQ multiplex PCR assay. The multiplex PCR relied on a mix of 60 forward primers for TCR Vbeta segments and 13 reverse primers for TCR Jbeta segments. The source is immuneACCESS, and TCRdb retained only in-frame sequences with V and J called. Part of the clones is not carried over; for the studies checked, unresolved V genes explain less than half of this, and the remainder is unexplained. The sample yields about 150,000 clones; 65% to 75% were counted once. About 4.1% of the sample lies in the top ten. The sequenced sample consisted of PBMCs. Receptors originate from a man aged 55-75 years in good health and CMV-seronegative.

The V call is TRBV4-3, the J call TRBJ1-5; 7 bases map to TRBD1. CDR1 LGHNA and CDR2 YSLEER come from the germline V gene. Germline trimming cut 2 bases from V and 4 bases from J; bases unmatched to any gene: 5. The CDR3 extends over 15 amino acids. CDR3 sequence reads: CASSQLTGVNQPQHF. Here the CDR3 DNA reads TGCGCCAGCAGCCAACTCACAGGGGTAAATCAGCCCCAGCATTTT.

This clone has only a few counts. The chain recombines TRBV13 with TRBJ1-2, with 10 bases matching TRBD1. The germline V gene encodes CDR1 PRHDT and CDR2 FYEKMQ (reference sequence). CDR3 size: 15 residues. V gave up 4 bases and J gave up 3 bases; unmatched junction bases: 5. DNA for the CDR3: TGTGCCAGCAGCTCCTGGGACAGGGGAGACTATGGCTACACCTTC. It specifies CASSSWDRGDYGYTF. Filled out from reference TRBV13 and TRBJ1-2, the complete variable domain reads AAGVIQSPRHLIKEKRETATLKCYPIPRHDTVYWYQQGPGQDPQFLISFYEKMQSDKGSIPDRFSAQQFSDYHSELNMSSLELGDSALYFCASSSWDRGDYGYTFGSGTRLTVV.

This rearrangement joins TRBV5-1 to TRBJ1-1; D is perhaps TRBD1 (5 bases). The CDR3 totals 13 residues. The V gene lost 4 bases and the J gene lost 1 base, with 8 bases spanning the gap. Germline V gene data show CDR1 as SGHRS and CDR2 as YFSETQ. The CDR3 protein is CASSPRENTEAFF. The CDR3 DNA follows: TGCGCCAGCAGCCCCAGGGAGAACACTGAAGCTTTCTTT. Filled out from reference TRBV5-1 and TRBJ1-1, the complete variable domain reads KAGVTQTPRYLIKTRGQQVTLSCSPISGHRSVSWYQQTPGQGLQFLFEYFSETQRNKGNFPGRFSGRQFSNSRSEMNVSTLELGDSALYLCASSPRENTEAFFGQGTRLTVV.

This clone was observed a handful of times. This sequence joins TRBV5-4 and TRBJ2-1; 12 bases map to TRBD2. The CDR3 is made up of 19 amino acids. Germline CDR1 is SGHNT and CDR2 is YYREEE (reference sequence). Losses at the gene ends were 2 bases for V and 6 bases for J; bases not matched to a gene: 15. The CDR3 here is CASSFGLAGPQRGVNEQFF. The CDR3 DNA is TGTGCCAGCAGCTTTGGACTAGCGGGACCCCAAAGGGGGGTCAATGAGCAGTTCTTC.

This clone was observed a handful of times. J is TRBJ2-2 and V is TRBV19, with TRBD1 identical over 8 bases. CDR1 is LNHDA and CDR2 is SQIVND in the germline V gene (reference sequence). CDR3 length: 15 residues. The trim removed 5 bases at V and 4 bases at J, leaving 6 bases unmatched. The CDR3 spells CASSPRTGSTGELFF. The DNA for the CDR3 is TGTGCCAGTAGTCCACGGACAGGGAGCACCGGGGAGCTGTTTTTT. Using reference TRBV19 and TRBJ2-2 for the parts outside the CDR3, the full variable domain is DGGITQSPKYLFRKEGQNVTLSCEQNLNHDAMYWYRQDPGQGLRLIYYSQIVNDFQKGDIAEGYSVSREKKESFPLTVTSAQKNPTAFYLCASSPRTGSTGELFFGEGSRLTVL.

V is TRBV30 and J is TRBJ2-7, with 9 bases matching TRBD1. The CDR3 is 16 residues long. In germline, CDR1 is GTSNPN, CDR2 SVGIG (reference sequence). J gave up 3 bases and V 0 bases, and 9 bases lay outside the gene matches. The CDR3 here is CAWSVLPGTGFYEQYF. CDR3 coding DNA: TGTGCCTGGAGTGTACTACCAGGGACAGGGTTCTACGAGCAGTACTTC.

This clone was seen a few times. The CDR3 spells CASSLWDRGPSYEQYF. The CDR3 DNA follows: TGTGCCAGCAGCTTGTGGGACAGGGGGCCCTCCTACGAGCAGTACTTC. The chain employs TRBV5-7 and TRBJ2-7; 12 bases agree with TRBD1. TRBV5-7 is treated as an ORF (open reading frame) with a function not yet certain. Trimming cost V 1 base and J 0 bases; bases outside gene matches: 2. CDR3 size: 16 residues.

The chain employs TRBV5-1 and TRBJ1-2; D is perhaps TRBD1 (6 bases). Trimming pared 3 bases from V and 3 bases from J, leaving 24 bases between. The CDR3 spans 18 residues. The germline CDR1 and CDR2 sequences are SGHRS and YFSETQ. In DNA, the CDR3 is TGCGCCAGCAGCTCTATCCGCGCAACCACAGGGTCGGACTATGGCTACACCTTC. Its translation: CASSSIRATTGSDYGYTF.

The chain uses TRBV5-6 and TRBJ2-3, with D possibly TRBD2 on 5 matching bases. This CDR3 region has 16 residues. V lost 1 base, J lost 1 base, and 13 bases lay in between. The germline V gene encodes CDR1 SGHDT and CDR2 YYEEEE. CDR3 bases: TGTGCCAGCAGCTTGAATATAGCGTTCGGCACAGATACGCAGTATTTT. Translating it yields CASSLNIAFGTDTQYF. The complete variable domain, with remaining parts taken from reference TRBV5-6 and TRBJ2-3, reads DAGVTQSPTHLIKTRGQQVTLRCSPKSGHDTVSWYQQALGQGPQFIFQYYEEEERQRGNFPDRFSGHQFPNYSSELNVNALLLGDSALYLCASSLNIAFGTDTQYFGPGTRLTVL.

This chain joins TRBV2 and TRBJ1-5, with unresolved D. Per germline, CDR1 SNHLY and CDR2 FYNNEI. This CDR3 is 14 amino acids long. The V and J ends lost 8 bases and 4 bases respectively, with 15 bases between them. This CDR3 reads CASHREAGNQPQHF. The DNA of the CDR3 is TGTGCCAGCCACCGAGAAGCCGGTAATCAGCCCCAGCATTTT.

The genes are TRBV27 and TRBJ2-7; 14 bases fit TRBD2. V gave up 3 bases and J gave up 6 bases; unmatched junction bases: 4. Germline V gene data show CDR1 as MNHEY and CDR2 as SMNVEV (reference sequence). The CDR3 has 15 residues. The CDR3 is CASSFGTSGSSEQYF. For the CDR3, the DNA is TGTGCCAGCAGTTTCGGGACTAGCGGGAGTAGCGAGCAGTACTTC.

The chain has TRBV10-3 and TRBJ2-5, with D maybe TRBD2 (6 bases). There are 12 residues in the CDR3. V dropped 5 bases and J dropped 4 bases, with 8 bases sitting between them. Germline CDR1 is ENHRY and CDR2 is SYGVKD. CDR3 residues: CAISPGGETQYF. Written as DNA, the CDR3 is TGTGCCATCAGTCCCGGGGGAGAGACCCAGTACTTC.

This clone was observed a few times. The CDR3 protein is CAPGLNRDGNTIYF. In DNA, the CDR3 is TGTGCCCCCGGGCTGAACAGGGATGGAAACACCATATATTTT. J is TRBJ1-3 and V is TRBV7-9, with D perhaps matching TRBD1 (6 bases). V lost 11 bases and J lost 3, with 17 bases in between. Germline values: CDR1 SEHNR, CDR2 FQNEAQ (reference sequence). CDR3 length: 14 residues.

The rearrangement uses TRBV7-3 and TRBJ1-1, with 7 nucleotides matching TRBD1. V lost 5 bases to trimming and J lost 1 base; unmatched junction nucleotides: 1. Germline values: CDR1 SGHTA, CDR2 FQGTGA. The CDR3 runs to 13 residues. CDR3 residues: CASSRQGNTEAFF. CDR3 bases: TGTGCCAGCAGCCGACAGGGGAACACTGAAGCTTTCTTT.

This rearrangement joins TRBV28 to TRBJ1-3; 9 bases line up with TRBD1. From germline, CDR1 is MDHEN and CDR2 SYDVKM. This CDR3 comprises 17 residues. V lost 5 bases and J lost 2; bases outside the gene matches: 10. CDR3 protein: CASSNAGTGPPGNTIYF. The CDR3 bases are TGTGCCAGCAGTAATGCCGGGACAGGGCCCCCTGGAAACACCATATATTTT.

This rearrangement joins TRBV28 to TRBJ1-1, with a tentative D call TRBD1 (5 bases). Trimming took off 3 bases at V and 5 bases at J, with 16 bases between the two ends. The CDR3 has 15 amino acids. Germline V gives CDR1 MDHEN, CDR2 SYDVKM. CDR3 amino acids: CASSLYGGWGTEAFF. The CDR3 DNA reads TGTGCCAGCAGTTTGTACGGGGGATGGGGAACTGAAGCTTTCTTT. The complete variable domain, with remaining parts taken from reference TRBV28 and TRBJ1-1, reads DVKVTQSSRYLVKRTGEKVFLECVQDMDHENMFWYRQDPGLGLRLIYFSYDVKMKEKGDIPEGYSVSREKKERFSLILESASTNQTSMYLCASSLYGGWGTEAFFGQGTRLTVV.

The rearrangement uses TRBV9 and TRBJ1-4, with 9 bases fitting TRBD1. This CDR3 contains 17 residues. Germline CDR1 and CDR2: SGDLS and YYNGEE. The J segment lost 5 bases and the V segment lost 3 bases, leaving 11 bases of the junction unmatched. CDR3 sequence: CASSAGSSGQGNEKLFF. The CDR3 nucleotides read TGTGCCAGCAGCGCGGGAAGTTCTGGACAGGGGAATGAAAAACTGTTTTTT.

V usage is TRBV9 and J usage is TRBJ1-2, with 7 bases matching TRBD1. Trimming removed 0 bases from V and 4 bases from J; junction bases left unmatched: 6. Germline lookup yields CDR1 SGDLS and CDR2 YYNGEE. This CDR3 spans 15 amino acids. Here the CDR3 reads CASSVVGTDPYGYTF. As DNA, the CDR3 is TGTGCCAGCAGCGTAGTTGGGACAGACCCCTATGGCTACACCTTC.

This rearrangement joins TRBV2 to TRBJ2-5; tentatively, D is TRBD1 (6 bases). The J call may be wrong; the DNA end is better matched by TRBJ2-7. CDR3 size: 14 residues. CDR1 and CDR2 (germline): SNHLY, FYNNEI. CDR3 sequence: CASSELDSAYEQYF. The CDR3 coding sequence is TGTGCCAGCAGTGAATTGGACAGTGCCTACGAGCAGTACTTC.

This clone was seen more than once but under ten times. V gene TRBV30 combines with J gene TRBJ2-1, with 12 nucleotides matching TRBD1. Germline lookup yields CDR1 GTSNPN and CDR2 SVGIG (reference sequence). The CDR3 has 16 residues. The V segment lost 0 bases and the J segment 8 bases; nucleotides outside the gene matches: 8. CDR3 nucleotide sequence: TGTGCCTGGAGTGTTGGGGACAGGGGGCTGGGGGATGAGCAGTTCTTC. Translation: CAWSVGDRGLGDEQFF. Full variable domain (missing parts from reference TRBV30 and TRBJ2-1): SQTIHQWPATLVQPVGSPLSLECTVEGTSNPNLYWYRQAAGRGLQLLFYSVGIGQISSEVPQNLSASRPQDRQFILSSKKLLLSDSGFYLCAWSVGDRGLGDEQFFGPGTRLTVL.